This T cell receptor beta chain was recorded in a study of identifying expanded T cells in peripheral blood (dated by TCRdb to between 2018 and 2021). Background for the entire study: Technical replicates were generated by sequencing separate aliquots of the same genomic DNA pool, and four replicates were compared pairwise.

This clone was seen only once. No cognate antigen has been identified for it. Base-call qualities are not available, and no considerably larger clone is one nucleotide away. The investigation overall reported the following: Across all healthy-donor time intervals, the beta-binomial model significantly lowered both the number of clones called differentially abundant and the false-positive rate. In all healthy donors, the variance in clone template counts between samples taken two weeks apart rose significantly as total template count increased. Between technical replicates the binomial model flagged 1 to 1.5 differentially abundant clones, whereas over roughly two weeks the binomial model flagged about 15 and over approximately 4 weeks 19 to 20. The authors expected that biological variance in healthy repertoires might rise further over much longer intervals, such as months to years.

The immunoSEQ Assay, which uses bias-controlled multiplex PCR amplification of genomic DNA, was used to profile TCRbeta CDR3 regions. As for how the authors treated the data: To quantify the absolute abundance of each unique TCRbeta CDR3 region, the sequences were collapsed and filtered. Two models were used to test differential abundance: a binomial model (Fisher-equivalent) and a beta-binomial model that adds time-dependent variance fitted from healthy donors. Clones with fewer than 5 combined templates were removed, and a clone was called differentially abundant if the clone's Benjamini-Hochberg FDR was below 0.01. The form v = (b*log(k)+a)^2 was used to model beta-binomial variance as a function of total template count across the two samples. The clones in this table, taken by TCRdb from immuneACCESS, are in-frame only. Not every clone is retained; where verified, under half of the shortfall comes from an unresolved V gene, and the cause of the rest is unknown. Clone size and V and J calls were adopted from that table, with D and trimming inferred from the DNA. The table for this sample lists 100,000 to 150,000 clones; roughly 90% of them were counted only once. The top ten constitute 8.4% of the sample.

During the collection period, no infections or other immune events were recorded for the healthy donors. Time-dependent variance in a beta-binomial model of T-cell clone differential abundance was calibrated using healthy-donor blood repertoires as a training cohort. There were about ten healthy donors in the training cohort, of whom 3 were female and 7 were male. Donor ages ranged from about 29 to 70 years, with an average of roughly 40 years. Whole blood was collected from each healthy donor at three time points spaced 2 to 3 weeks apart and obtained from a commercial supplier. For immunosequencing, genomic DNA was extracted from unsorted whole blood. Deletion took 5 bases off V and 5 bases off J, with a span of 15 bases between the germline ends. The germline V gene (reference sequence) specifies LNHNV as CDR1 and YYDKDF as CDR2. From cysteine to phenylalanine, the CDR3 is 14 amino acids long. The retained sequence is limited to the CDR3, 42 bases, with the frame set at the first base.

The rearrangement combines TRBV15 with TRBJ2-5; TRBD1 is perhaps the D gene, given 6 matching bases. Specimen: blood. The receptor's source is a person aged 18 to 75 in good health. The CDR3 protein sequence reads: CATSRTTGSETQYF. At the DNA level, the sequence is TGTGCCACCAGCCGTACAACAGGGTCGGAGACCCAGTACTTC.